The TCR beta chain described here comes from a study of blood T cell repertoires in COVID-19. Study details: The cDNA or gDNA used as material had been derived from T cells, B-cell-depleted T cells, or PBMCs.

Produced via immunoSEQ multiplex PCR; TCRdb's table is partial and in-frame only. The table records around 340,000 clones, approximately 83% of them present only once. This CDR3 spans 17 amino acids. Deletions cut 3 bases from V and 0 bases from J, with 21 bases between. Germline V gives CDR1 DFQATT, CDR2 SNEGSKA (reference sequence). This chain uses TRBV20-1 with TRBJ2-7; D is perhaps TRBD2 (6 bases). Sequencing was performed on PBMCs or T cells enriched from blood (not recorded which). The receptor's source is a woman aged 40 to 49 with acute COVID-19. CDR3 sequence reads: CSASKGTGTLSSYEQYF. CDR3 DNA sequence: TGCAGTGCTAGTAAAGGAACCGGGACTCTGAGCTCCTACGAGCAGTACTTC.